The text below deals with one T cell receptor (beta chain). What it binds is not known. The entry originates in a study of CD8 T cells in ankylosing spondylitis. Notes on the study in general: Ankylosing spondylitis blood appeared to be characterized by a TCR beta motif of several highly homologous variants.

Quantitative 5'-RACE with molecular barcodes generated TCR beta libraries. TCRdb passed the 5' RACE reads through MiXCR, listing each CDR3 protein once. The sample holds more than 250,000 distinct CDR3 sequences, under 8.5% seen once. The clonotype was recovered from a male donor with ankylosing spondylitis. Sample: blood, either unsorted or a sorted T cell fraction (not recorded which).

This CDR3 is CASSSSDGPGETQYF. CDR3 nucleotides: TGCGCCAGCAGCTCCTCCGACGGGCCGGGGGAGACCCAGTACTTC. J is TRBJ2-5 and V is TRBV5-1, with a possible D match to TRBD2 (5 bases). Germline CDR1 SGHRS, CDR2 YFSETQ. The CDR3 runs 15 residues. V lost 3 bases and J 5 bases, leaving 17 bases between the germline ends.